Each of the 12 T cell receptor beta chains below was sequenced from the same sample in a study of OX40 agonist ivuxolimab in advanced cancers. Some clones are missing from TCRdb's copy, which holds only in-frame ones; the method was immunoSEQ multiplex PCR. Of approximately 99,000 clones listed, roughly 95% are singletons. The sample was CD4+ or CD8+ T cells sorted from blood, taken in a trial of the OX40 agonist ivuxolimab. These receptors came from an adult with an advanced solid tumor such as melanoma, head and neck, liver or kidney cancer.

This chain uses TRBV7-3 with TRBJ2-7; D is unclear. Trimming stripped 3 bases from V and 3 bases from J, with 9 bases between. CDR3 length: 13 amino acids. Germline V gene data show CDR1 as SGHTA and CDR2 as FQGTGA. The CDR3 sequence: CASSLDGYYEQYF. The CDR3 DNA sequence: TGTGCCAGCAGCTTGGACGGATACTACGAGCAGTACTTC.

The chain recombines TRBV27 with TRBJ2-7, with D perhaps matching TRBD1 (5 bases). Germline V lookup: CDR1 MNHEY, CDR2 SMNVEV (reference sequence). The CDR3 covers 13 residues. V shed 5 bases and J shed 0 bases, with 8 bases lying between them. CDR3 sequence reads: CASSMTASYEQYF. CDR3 coding DNA: TGTGCCAGCAGTATGACAGCCTCCTACGAGCAGTACTTC.

The gene calls are TRBV6-1 and TRBJ2-1, with D maybe TRBD2 (6 bases). CDR1 and CDR2 (germline): MNHNS, SASEGT. The CDR3 is 16 amino acids. The germline V and J ends were trimmed by 3 bases and 2 bases, with 14 bases remaining between them. CDR3 loop: CASSDRDFGTYNEQFF. The CDR3 coding sequence is TGTGCCAGCAGTGATAGGGACTTCGGTACCTACAATGAGCAGTTCTTC.

V and J are TRBV4-1 and TRBJ1-2; D is undetermined. Germline-derived CDR1 and CDR2 are MGHRA and YSYEKL. Trimming pared 0 bases from V and 10 bases from J, leaving 9 bases between. This CDR3 is 12 amino acids long. In nucleotides, the CDR3 is TGCGCCAGCAGCCAAGATGGAAGGGACTACACCTTC. As protein: CASSQDGRDYTF.

The chain employs TRBV6-5 and TRBJ2-7; 8 bases are a match to TRBD2. Germline CDR1 and CDR2: MNHEY and SVGAGI. V was clipped by 6 bases and J by 1 base; unmatched bases: 8. This CDR3 has 15 amino acids. In DNA, the CDR3 is TGTGCCAGCAGACCCTTAGCGGGACCTTCCTACGAGCAGTACTTC. Translated, it gives CASRPLAGPSYEQYF.

The chain combines TRBV7-8 with TRBJ2-7; tentative D call: TRBD1 (6 bases). Trimming shortened V by 5 bases and J by 3 bases, and 17 bases separated the two germline ends. This CDR3 is 15 amino acids long. The germline V gene has CDR1 SGHVS and CDR2 FQNEAQ. The CDR3 is CASSQRTAHHYEQYF. For the CDR3, the DNA is TGTGCCAGCAGCCAACGGACAGCTCACCACTACGAGCAGTACTTC.

This chain links TRBV25-1 with TRBJ2-3; D is unclear. Germline V gene data show CDR1 as MGHDK and CDR2 as SYGVNS. With 0 bases removed from V and 2 bases from J, the gap between germline ends came to 9 bases. The CDR3 spans 15 residues. The chain's CDR3 is CASSEYPDATDTQYF. CDR3 in DNA: TGTGCCAGCAGTGAATACCCCGACGCCACAGATACGCAGTATTTT.

The chain uses TRBV2 and TRBJ2-7; D gene unclear. The germline CDR1 and CDR2 sequences are SNHLY and FYNNEI. The CDR3 runs 11 residues. V was clipped by 5 bases and J by 1 base, with 3 bases between them. The CDR3 is CASSYSYEQYF. The CDR3 nucleotides are TGTGCCAGCAGTTATTCCTACGAGCAGTACTTC.

This chain uses TRBV4-2 with TRBJ1-2, with TRBD1 matching 11 bases. This CDR3 is 17 amino acids long. Germline V gene sequence: CDR1 LGHNA, CDR2 YNFKEQ. The V gene end was trimmed by 0 bases and the J gene end by 2 bases; junction bases not matched to a gene: 5. As DNA, the CDR3 is TGTGCCAGCAGCCAAGAGGACAGGGGGCTGTCAAACTATGGCTACACCTTC. Protein product: CASSQEDRGLSNYGYTF.

The chain recombines TRBV7-2 with TRBJ2-3, with D perhaps matching TRBD2 (7 bases). The CDR3 covers 15 residues. V lost 1 base to trimming and J lost 5 bases, with 13 bases between them. The germline V gene has CDR1 SGHTA and CDR2 FQGNSA. CDR3 protein: CASSLVGGRGDTQYF. In nucleotides, the CDR3 is TGTGCCAGCAGCTTAGTCGGGGGGCGGGGAGATACGCAGTATTTT.

This clone was picked up one time. The chain carries TRBV2 and TRBJ1-5; 7 bases align to TRBD1. Trimming took 6 bases from V and 5 from J; bases not matched to a gene: 4. Germline V gene lookup returns CDR1 SNHLY and CDR2 FYNNEI. This CDR3 region has 13 residues. This CDR3 is CASSTGTDQPQHF. CDR3 in DNA: TGTGCCAGCAGCACCGGGACAGATCAGCCCCAGCATTTT.

This clone has a single count. The V and J genes are TRBV15 and TRBJ2-1; 7 bases are shared with TRBD2. This CDR3 comprises 14 residues. The V gene's germline CDR1 is LNHNV and CDR2 YYDKDF (reference sequence). V shed 3 bases and J 5 bases; nucleotides not matched to a gene: 4. Here the CDR3 DNA reads TGTGCCACCAGCAGCGGACTAGGAGACAATGAGCAGTTCTTC. Translating gives CATSSGLGDNEQFF.